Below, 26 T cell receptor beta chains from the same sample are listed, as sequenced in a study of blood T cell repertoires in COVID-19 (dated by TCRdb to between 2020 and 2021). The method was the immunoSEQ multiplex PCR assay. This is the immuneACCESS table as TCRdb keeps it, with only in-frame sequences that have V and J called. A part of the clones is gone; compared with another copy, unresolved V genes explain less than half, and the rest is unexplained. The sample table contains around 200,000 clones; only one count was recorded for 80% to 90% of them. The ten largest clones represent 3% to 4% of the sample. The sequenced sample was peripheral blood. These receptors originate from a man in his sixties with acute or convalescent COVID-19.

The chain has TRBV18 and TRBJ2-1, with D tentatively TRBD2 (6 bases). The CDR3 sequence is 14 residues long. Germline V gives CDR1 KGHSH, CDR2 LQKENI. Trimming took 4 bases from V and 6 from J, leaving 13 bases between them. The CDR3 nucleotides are TGTGCCAGCTCACTCCGACTAGACCCCAATGAGCAGTTCTTC. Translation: CASSLRLDPNEQFF. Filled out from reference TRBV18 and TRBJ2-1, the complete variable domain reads NAGVMQNPRHLVRRRGQEARLRCSPMKGHSHVYWYRQLPEEGLKFMVYLQKENIIDESGMPKERFSAEFPKEGPSILRIQQVVRGDSAAYFCASSLRLDPNEQFFGPGTRLTVL.

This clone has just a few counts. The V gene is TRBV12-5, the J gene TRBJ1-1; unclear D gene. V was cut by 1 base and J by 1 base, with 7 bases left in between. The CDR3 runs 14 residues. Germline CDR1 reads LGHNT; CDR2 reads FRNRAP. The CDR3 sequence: CASGLGLKNTEAFF. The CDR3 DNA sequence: TGTGCTAGTGGTTTGGGACTGAAGAACACTGAAGCTTTCTTT.

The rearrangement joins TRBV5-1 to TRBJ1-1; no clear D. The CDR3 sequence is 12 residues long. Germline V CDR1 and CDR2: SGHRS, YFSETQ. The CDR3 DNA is TGCGCAGTCCAGGTGACGAACACTGAAGCTTTCTTT. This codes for CAVQVTNTEAFF.

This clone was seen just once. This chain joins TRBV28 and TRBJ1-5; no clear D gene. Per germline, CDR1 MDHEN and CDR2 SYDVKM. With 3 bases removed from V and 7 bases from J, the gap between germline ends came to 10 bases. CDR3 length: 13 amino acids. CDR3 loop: CASSFRGKQPQHF. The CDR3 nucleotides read TGTGCCAGCAGTTTTCGAGGAAAACAGCCCCAGCATTTT.

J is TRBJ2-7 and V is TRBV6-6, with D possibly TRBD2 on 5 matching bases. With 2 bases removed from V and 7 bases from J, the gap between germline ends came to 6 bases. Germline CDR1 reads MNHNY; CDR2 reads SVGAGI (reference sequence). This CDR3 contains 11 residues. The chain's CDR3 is CASSYGGEQYF. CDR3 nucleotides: TGTGCCAGCAGTTACGGCGGGGAGCAGTACTTC.

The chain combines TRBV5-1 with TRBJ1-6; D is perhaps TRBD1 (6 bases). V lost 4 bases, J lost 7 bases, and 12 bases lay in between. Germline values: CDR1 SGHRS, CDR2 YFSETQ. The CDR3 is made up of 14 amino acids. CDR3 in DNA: TGCGCCAGCAGCGGGGGACAAACGAATTCACCCCTCCACTTT. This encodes CASSGGQTNSPLHF.

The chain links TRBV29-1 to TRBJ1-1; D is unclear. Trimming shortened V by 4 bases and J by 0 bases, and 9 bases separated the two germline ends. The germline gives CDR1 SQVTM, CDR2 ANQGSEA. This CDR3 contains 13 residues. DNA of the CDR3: TGCAGCGTTGCCTACAGTTTGAACACTGAAGCTTTCTTT. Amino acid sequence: CSVAYSLNTEAFF.

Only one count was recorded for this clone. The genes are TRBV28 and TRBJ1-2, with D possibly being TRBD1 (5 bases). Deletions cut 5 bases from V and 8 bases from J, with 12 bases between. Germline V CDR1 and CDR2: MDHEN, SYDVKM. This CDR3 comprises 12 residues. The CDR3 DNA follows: TGTGCCAGCAGTCAGGGTCTTCGGGGCTACACCTTC. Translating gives CASSQGLRGYTF.

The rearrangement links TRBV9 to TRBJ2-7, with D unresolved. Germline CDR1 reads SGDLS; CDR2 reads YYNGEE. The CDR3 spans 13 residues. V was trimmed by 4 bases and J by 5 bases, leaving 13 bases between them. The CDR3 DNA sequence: TGTGCCAGCAGCCCCGATGCGTCCAACGAGCAGTACTTC. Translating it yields CASSPDASNEQYF.

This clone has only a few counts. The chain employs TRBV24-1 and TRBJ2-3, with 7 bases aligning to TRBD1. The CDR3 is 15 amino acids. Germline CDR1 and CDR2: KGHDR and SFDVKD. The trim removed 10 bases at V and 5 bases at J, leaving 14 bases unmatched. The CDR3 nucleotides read TGTGCCACGTCGTCGGCACAGGGGCTGATAGATACGCAGTATTTT. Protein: CATSSAQGLIDTQYF.

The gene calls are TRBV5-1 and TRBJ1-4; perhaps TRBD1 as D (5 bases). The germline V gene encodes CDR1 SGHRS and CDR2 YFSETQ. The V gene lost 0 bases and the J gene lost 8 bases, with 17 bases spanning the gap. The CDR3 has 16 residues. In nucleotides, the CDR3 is TGCGCCAGCAGCTTGGGAACCCAGGGTCTGGGCGAAAAACTGTTTTTT. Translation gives CASSLGTQGLGEKLFF.

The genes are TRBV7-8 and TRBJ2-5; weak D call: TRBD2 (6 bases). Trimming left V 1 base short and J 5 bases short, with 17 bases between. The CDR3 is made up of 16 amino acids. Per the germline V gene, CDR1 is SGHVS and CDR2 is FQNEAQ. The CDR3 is CASSLDPAGRQETQYF. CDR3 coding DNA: TGTGCCAGCAGCTTAGACCCGGCAGGGAGGCAGGAGACCCAGTACTTC.

CDR3 in amino acids: CASGRQGAAGNTIYF. The CDR3 DNA sequence: TGTGCCAGCGGACGACAGGGGGCTGCTGGAAACACCATATATTTT. The chain joins TRBV3-1 (or the pseudogene TRBV3-2) to TRBJ1-3, with 10 bases aligning to TRBD1. The CDR3 is 15 amino acids. The trim removed 8 bases at V and 2 bases at J, leaving 6 bases unmatched. Germline CDR1 is LGHDT and CDR2 is YNNKEL (reference sequence).

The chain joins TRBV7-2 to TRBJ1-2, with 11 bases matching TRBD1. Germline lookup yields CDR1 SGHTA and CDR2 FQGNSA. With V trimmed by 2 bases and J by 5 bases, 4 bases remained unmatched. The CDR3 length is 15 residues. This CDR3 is CASSLLGTGGYGYTF. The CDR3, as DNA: TGTGCCAGCAGCTTATTGGGGACAGGGGGGTATGGCTACACCTTC.

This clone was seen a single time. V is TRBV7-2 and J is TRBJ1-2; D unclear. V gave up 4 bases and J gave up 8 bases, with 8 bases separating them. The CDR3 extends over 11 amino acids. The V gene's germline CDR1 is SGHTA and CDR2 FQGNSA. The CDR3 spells CASSSEGGYTF. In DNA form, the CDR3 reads TGTGCCAGCAGCTCGGAGGGAGGCTACACCTTC.

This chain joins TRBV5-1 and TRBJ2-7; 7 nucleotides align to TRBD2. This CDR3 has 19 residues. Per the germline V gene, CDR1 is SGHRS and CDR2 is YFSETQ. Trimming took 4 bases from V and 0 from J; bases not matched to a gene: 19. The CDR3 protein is CASSPPRVFSGFRSYEQYF. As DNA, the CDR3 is TGCGCCAGCAGCCCCCCTCGTGTTTTTAGCGGGTTTCGCTCCTACGAGCAGTACTTC.

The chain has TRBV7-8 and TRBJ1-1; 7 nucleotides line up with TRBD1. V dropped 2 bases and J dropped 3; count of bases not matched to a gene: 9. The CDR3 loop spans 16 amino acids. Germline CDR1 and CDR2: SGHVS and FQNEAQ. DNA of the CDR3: TGTGCCAGCAGCTTACGCAGCAGGGGGGCGGACACTGAAGCTTTCTTT. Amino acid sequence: CASSLRSRGADTEAFF.

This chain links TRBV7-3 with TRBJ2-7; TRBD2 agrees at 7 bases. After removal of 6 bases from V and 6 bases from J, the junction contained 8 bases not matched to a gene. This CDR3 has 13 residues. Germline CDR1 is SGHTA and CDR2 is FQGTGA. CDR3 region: CASSLPGGGEQYF. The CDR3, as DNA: TGTGCCAGCAGTCTACCGGGCGGGGGCGAGCAGTACTTC.

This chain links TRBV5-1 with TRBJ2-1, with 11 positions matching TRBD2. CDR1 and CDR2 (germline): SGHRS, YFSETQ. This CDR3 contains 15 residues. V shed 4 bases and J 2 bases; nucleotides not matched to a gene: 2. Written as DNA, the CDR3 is TGCGCCAGCAGCCCTAGCGGGGGGACCTACAATGAGCAGTTCTTC. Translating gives CASSPSGGTYNEQFF.

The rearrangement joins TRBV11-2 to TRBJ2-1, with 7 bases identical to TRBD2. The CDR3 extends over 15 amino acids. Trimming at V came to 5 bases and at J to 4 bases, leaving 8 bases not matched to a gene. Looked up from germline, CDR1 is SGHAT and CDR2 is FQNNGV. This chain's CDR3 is CASSPGRSTYNEQFF. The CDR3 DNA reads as TGTGCCAGCAGCCCCGGGAGGTCTACGTACAATGAGCAGTTCTTC. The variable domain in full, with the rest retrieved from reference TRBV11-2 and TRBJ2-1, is EAGVAQSPRYKIIEKRQSVAFWCNPISGHATLYWYQQILGQGPKLLIQFQNNGVVDDSQLPKDRFSAERLKGVDSTLKIQPAKLEDSAVYLCASSPGRSTYNEQFFGPGTRLTVL.

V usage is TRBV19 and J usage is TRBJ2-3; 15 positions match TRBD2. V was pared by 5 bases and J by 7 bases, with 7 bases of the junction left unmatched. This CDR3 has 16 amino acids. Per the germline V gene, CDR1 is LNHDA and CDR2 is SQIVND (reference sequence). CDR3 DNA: TGTGCCAGTAGTCCCGGGACTAGCGGGAGGAAATATACGCAGTATTTT. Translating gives CASSPGTSGRKYTQYF.

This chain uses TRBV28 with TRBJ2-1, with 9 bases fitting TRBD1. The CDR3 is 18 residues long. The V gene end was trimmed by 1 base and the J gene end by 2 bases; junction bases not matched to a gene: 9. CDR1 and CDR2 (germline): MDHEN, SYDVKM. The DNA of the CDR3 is TGTGCCAGCAGTTTATCCCCCCTGGACAGGGGACCCTACAATGAGCAGTTCTTC. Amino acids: CASSLSPLDRGPYNEQFF.

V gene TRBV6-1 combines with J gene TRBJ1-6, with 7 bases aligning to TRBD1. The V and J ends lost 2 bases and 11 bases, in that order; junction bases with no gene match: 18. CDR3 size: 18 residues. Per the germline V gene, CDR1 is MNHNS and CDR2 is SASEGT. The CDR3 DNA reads TGTGCCAGCAGTGAAACCCTAATGATGACAGGGCGGCTTGCACCCCTCCACTTT. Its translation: CASSETLMMTGRLAPLHF.

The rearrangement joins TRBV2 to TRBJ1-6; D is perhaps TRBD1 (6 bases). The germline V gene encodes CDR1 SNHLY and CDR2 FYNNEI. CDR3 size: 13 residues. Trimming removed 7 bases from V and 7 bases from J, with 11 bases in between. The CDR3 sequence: CASNSQGNSPLHF. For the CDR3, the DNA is TGTGCCAGCAATTCGCAGGGGAATTCACCCCTCCACTTT.

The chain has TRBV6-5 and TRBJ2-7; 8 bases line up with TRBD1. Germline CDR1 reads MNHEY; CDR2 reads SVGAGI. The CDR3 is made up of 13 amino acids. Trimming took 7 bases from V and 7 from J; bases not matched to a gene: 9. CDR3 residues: CASITDRDREQYF. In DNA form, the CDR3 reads TGTGCCAGCATTACGGACAGGGACAGAGAGCAGTACTTC.

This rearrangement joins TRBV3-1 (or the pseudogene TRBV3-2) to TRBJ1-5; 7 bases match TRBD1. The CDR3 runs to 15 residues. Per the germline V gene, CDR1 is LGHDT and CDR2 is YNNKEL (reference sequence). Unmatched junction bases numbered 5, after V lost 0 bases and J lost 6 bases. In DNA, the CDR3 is TGTGCCAGCAGCCAAGATCTCAACAGGGGTCAGCCCCAGCATTTT. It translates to CASSQDLNRGQPQHF.